This T cell receptor (beta chain) is from a study of T cell repertoires in cytomegalovirus infection. About the study: Recently identified HLA-C-restricted CMV epitopes were used, and well-studied HLA-B-restricted CMV epitopes were used as well. Based on public TCR beta signatures, there were indications of CMV infection and of a matching HLA type.

This clonotype was counted ten times or more. As yet, its antigen is unknown. The germline gives CDR1 SEHNR, CDR2 FQNEAQ (reference sequence). V was clipped by 1 base and J by 7 bases; unmatched bases: 4. The CDR3 extends over 15 amino acids. MiXCR, run by TCRdb on the reads, gives a single entry per CDR3 protein. Found here are 300,000 to 400,000 distinct CDR3 sequences, under 35% of them singletons; the top ten hold around 20%. The input for sequencing was cultured PBMCs, taken from culture after CMV antigen stimulation. This sequence was found in a human donor in good health (CMV status not recorded). Some clones in this sample may be carry-over from other donors' samples. This chain connects TRBV7-9 to TRBJ2-1; 10 nucleotides align to TRBD2. The CDR3 DNA reads TGTGCCAGCAGCTTAGGACTAGCGGGCCCAAATGAGCAGTTCTTC. Its protein product is CASSLGLAGPNEQFF.